This T cell receptor (beta chain) was identified in a study of T cell clonotyping in hematopoietic cell transplantation. General study findings and limits: At the given depth, recipient repertoires were over 95% de novo clonotypes.

A word on this clone: Its antigen is undetermined.

CDR3 size: 12 residues. From germline, CDR1 is GTSNPN and CDR2 SVGIG (reference sequence). V lost 2 bases, J lost 10 bases, and 5 bases stayed unmatched. Time point: recipient sample about 28 days before transplant, after cytoreduction. Here immunoSEQ multiplex PCR was the method, and the copy in TCRdb shows in-frame clones only, minus some. The repertoire holds 25,000 or so clones, with 60% to 80% as singletons. The rearrangement links TRBV30 to TRBJ2-1, with 7 bases matching TRBD2. The sequence was obtained from a man in his fifties with myelodysplastic syndrome. Some clones in this sample may be carry-over from other donors' samples. The specimen comprised peripheral blood mononuclear cells, sampled before stem cell transplant. The CDR3 coding sequence is TGTGCCTGGAGTCGGCAAGCGGGGGAGCAGTTCTTC. Translation: CAWSRQAGEQFF.